The clone carrying this T cell receptor beta chain was recorded a few times. Antigen specificity is unknown. This sample is drawn from a study of T-cell memory formation after mild COVID-19. General study results and limits: Day 15 to 85 contracting clones showed balanced CD4/CD8; day 15 to 37 expanders favored CD4+. The pre-infection memory compartment contained some responding clones, suggesting cross-reactive memory joined.

Constant-segment primers served in 5'RACE that generated TCR alpha and TCR beta cDNA libraries bearing sample barcodes and UMIs. TCRdb recomputed calls from the 5' RACE reads with MiXCR, one row per CDR3 protein. In the table there are 380,000 or so distinct CDR3 sequences, 13% to 15% of which are singletons. The V gene's germline CDR1 is MNHEY and CDR2 SVGAGI. V trimming: 2 bases; J trimming: 10 bases; junction bases outside the gene matches: 4. The CDR3 runs 13 residues. Source material: PBMCs or a T cell subset sorted from them (not recorded which). This chain uses TRBV6-5 with TRBJ1-1, with 10 bases fitting TRBD1. This receptor was identified in a young man who had mild COVID-19 (a few samples of this study predate the infection). Cell type and time point are not known. The CDR3 loop is CASSYEGQGTAFF. CDR3 in DNA: TGTGCCAGCAGTTACGAGGGACAGGGGACAGCTTTCTTT.